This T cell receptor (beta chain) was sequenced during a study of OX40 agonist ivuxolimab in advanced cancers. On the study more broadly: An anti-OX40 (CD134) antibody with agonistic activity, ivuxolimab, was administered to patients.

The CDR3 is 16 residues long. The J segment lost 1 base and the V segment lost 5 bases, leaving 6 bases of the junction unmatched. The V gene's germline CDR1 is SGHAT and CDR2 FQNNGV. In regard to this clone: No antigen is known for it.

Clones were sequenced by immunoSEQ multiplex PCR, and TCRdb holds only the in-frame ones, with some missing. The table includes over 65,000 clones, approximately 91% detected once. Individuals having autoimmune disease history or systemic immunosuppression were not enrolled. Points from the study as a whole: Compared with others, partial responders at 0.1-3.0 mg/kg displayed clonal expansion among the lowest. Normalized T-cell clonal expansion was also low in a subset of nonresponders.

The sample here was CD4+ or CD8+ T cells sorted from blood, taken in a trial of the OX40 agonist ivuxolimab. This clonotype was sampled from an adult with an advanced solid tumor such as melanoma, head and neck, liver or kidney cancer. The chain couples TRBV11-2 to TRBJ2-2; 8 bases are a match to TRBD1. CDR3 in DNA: TGTGCCAGCAGCACCCGCGGGACAGGGAACACCGGGGAGCTGTTTTTT. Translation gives CASSTRGTGNTGELFF.